This TCR beta chain was captured by sequencing in a study of OX40 agonist ivuxolimab in advanced cancers. Study-wide context: Ivuxolimab is an agonistic anti-OX40 (CD134) antibody, and patients were treated with it. Hepatocellular carcinoma, melanoma, renal cell or head and neck cancer occurred in dose-escalation patients.

The investigators sampled blood at baseline, at cycle 4 day 1, and at cycle 7 day 1. The V end was cut by 6 bases, the J end by 1 base, with 12 bases between. CDR1 is SQVTM, CDR2 ANQGSEA, per germline. The CDR3 consists of 13 residues. This clone was picked up one time. Its antigen is still unknown. Profiling relied on immunoSEQ multiplex PCR, and the TCRdb table lists in-frame clones only, not all of them. The sample has about 120,000 clones; 75% to 90% are singletons. Study-level findings and limits: Clonal expansion was among the lowest in partial responders at 0.1-3.0 mg/kg, especially CD8+.

Sequenced here: CD4+ or CD8+ T cells sorted from blood, sampled in a trial of the OX40 agonist ivuxolimab. V usage is TRBV29-1 and J usage is TRBJ1-1, with D uncertain. The TCR sequence derives from an adult with an advanced solid tumor such as melanoma, head and neck, liver or kidney cancer. For the CDR3, the DNA is TGCAGCGTGGGAGCGGGAAGGAACACTGAAGCTTTCTTT. Its protein product is CSVGAGRNTEAFF.